A single sample is the source of the 30 T cell receptor beta chains below, sequenced in a study of blood T cells in healthy people across ages. The second PCR ran about 6 to 12 cycles with a sample-barcoded 5' primer and J-beta primers. MiXCR was run by TCRdb on the 5' RACE reads, yielding one entry per CDR3 protein. The repertoire holds more than 900,000 distinct CDR3 sequences, with roughly 29% as singletons. This sample was shared with a second study, whose subject was T cells of mothers and their children.

The sample comprised blood. The source of these receptors is a woman in her 40s in good health.

At least ten counts were recorded for this clonotype. CDR3 loop: CASSSHREAKQYF. Written as DNA, the CDR3 is TGTGCCAGCAGTTCCCACAGGGAGGCAAAGCAGTACTTC. The chain combines TRBV12-3 or TRBV12-4 with TRBJ2-7; D may correspond to TRBD1 or TRBD2 (6 bases each). Trimming shortened V by 4 bases and J by 8 bases, and 15 bases separated the two germline ends. The CDR3 loop spans 13 amino acids.

This clonotype was picked up a small number of times. The chain combines TRBV3-1 with TRBJ2-2, with D tentatively TRBD2 (6 bases). The V gene lost 9 bases and the J gene lost 4 bases, with 18 bases spanning the gap. This CDR3 is built from 15 residues. Germline loops: CDR1 LGHDT, CDR2 YNNKEL (reference sequence). CDR3 in DNA: TGTGCCAGTAATACCGGGGGTCCCGGCACCGGGGAGCTGTTTTTT. As protein: CASNTGGPGTGELFF.

J is TRBJ2-5 and V is TRBV20-1; D is possibly TRBD2 (5 bases). Trimming stripped 3 bases from V and 11 bases from J, with 28 bases between. The germline gives CDR1 DFQATT, CDR2 SNEGSKA (reference sequence). The CDR3 runs to 16 residues. The CDR3 loop is CSARGARGVSSNEQYF. The DNA for the CDR3 is TGCAGTGCTAGGGGCGCTCGGGGAGTCTCTTCGAATGAGCAGTACTTC.

This sequence joins TRBV7-9 and TRBJ1-4; D is undetermined. V lost 10 bases, J lost 0 bases, and 15 bases lay in between. Germline V gene data show CDR1 as SEHNR and CDR2 as FQNEAQ (reference sequence). This CDR3 region has 15 residues. The CDR3 reads CATLWHGATNEKLFF. The CDR3 nucleotides read TGTGCCACCCTATGGCATGGAGCAACTAATGAAAAACTGTTTTTT.

This clonotype showed up many times. The genes are TRBV5-1 and TRBJ2-7, with TRBD2 identical over 14 bases. V lost 0 bases, J lost 5 bases, and 7 bases stayed unmatched. CDR1 and CDR2 from the germline V gene are SGHRS and YFSETQ. The CDR3 extends over 17 amino acids. CDR3 region: CASSLATGTSGGHEQYF. In nucleotides, the CDR3 is TGCGCCAGCAGCTTGGCTACCGGGACTAGCGGGGGCCACGAGCAGTACTTC.

This clonotype was seen repeatedly, ten times or more. The rearrangement uses TRBV7-9 and TRBJ1-2; D is perhaps TRBD1 (5 bases). CDR3 length: 15 residues. Trimming shortened V by 1 base and J by 5 bases, and 14 bases separated the two germline ends. Germline V lookup: CDR1 SEHNR, CDR2 FQNEAQ (reference sequence). The CDR3 nucleotides are TGTGCCAGCAGCTTAGGGATGCGGGGGTCGTATGGCTACACCTTC. It yields the protein CASSLGMRGSYGYTF.

The rearrangement joins TRBV7-9 to TRBJ2-3; maybe TRBD2 (6 bases). The germline V gene has CDR1 SEHNR and CDR2 FQNEAQ (reference sequence). CDR3 length: 16 amino acids. V was cut by 6 bases and J by 0 bases, with 16 bases left in between. The CDR3 DNA reads TGTGCCAGCAGACCAGCAGCGGGCGCTAGCACAGATACGCAGTATTTT. Encoded protein: CASRPAAGASTDTQYF.

The V call is TRBV27, the J call TRBJ1-1; no reliable D call. With 1 base removed from V and 1 base from J, the gap between germline ends came to 10 bases. There are 15 residues in the CDR3. The germline V gene has CDR1 MNHEY and CDR2 SMNVEV (reference sequence). CDR3 nucleotides: TGTGCCAGCAGTTTATTCGGACCGAAGAACACTGAAGCTTTCTTT. Protein: CASSLFGPKNTEAFF.

About this clonotype itself: A much larger clone differs by one base, so this may be a read error. The rearrangement uses TRBV15 and TRBJ2-5, with a possible D match to TRBD2 (6 bases). This CDR3 contains 12 residues. V shed 5 bases and J shed 4 bases, with 8 bases lying between them. Germline-derived CDR1 and CDR2 are LNHNV and YYDKDF (reference sequence). For the CDR3, the DNA is TGTGCCACCAGCGGAGGGCCAGAGACCCAGTACTTC. This codes for CATSGGPETQYF.

This clonotype was observed many times. The CDR3 region has the DNA TGTGCCAGCAGTCCCGGGAAGGGGGTTTTCGAGACCCAGTACTTC. Its translation: CASSPGKGVFETQYF. The rearrangement links TRBV6-5 to TRBJ2-5; D perhaps matches TRBD1 (6 bases). V was pared by 5 bases and J by 5 bases, with 18 bases between. The CDR3 is made up of 15 amino acids. Germline loops: CDR1 MNHEY, CDR2 SVGAGI.

The V gene is TRBV7-2, the J gene TRBJ2-4; TRBD1 agrees at 9 bases. The length of the CDR3 is 18 residues. The V gene's germline CDR1 is SGHTA and CDR2 FQGNSA. Germline trimming cut 5 bases from V and 7 bases from J; bases unmatched to any gene: 18. The CDR3 here is CASSPETRETGGMNIQYF. The CDR3 DNA reads as TGTGCCAGCAGCCCAGAGACGCGAGAGACAGGGGGTATGAACATTCAGTACTTC.

The table lists this clonotype with a count of one. The chain employs TRBV6-4 and TRBJ2-1; D is unresolved. The length of the CDR3 is 14 residues. Germline V gene lookup returns CDR1 MRHNA and CDR2 SNTAGT. V shed 0 bases and J shed 9 bases, with 12 bases lying between them. CDR3 sequence reads: CASSDSESVAEQFF. CDR3 coding DNA: TGTGCCAGCAGTGACTCTGAGTCGGTTGCTGAGCAGTTCTTC.

This clonotype was detected a few times. The chain carries TRBV2 and TRBJ1-5; possibly TRBD1 for D (6 bases). Germline V gene data show CDR1 as SNHLY and CDR2 as FYNNEI. Trimming removed 0 bases at V and 0 bases at J, with 9 bases between. The CDR3 runs to 16 residues. In DNA form, the CDR3 reads TGTGCCAGCAGTGAAGCCCGGGGGGCTAGCAATCAGCCCCAGCATTTT. It is translated as CASSEARGASNQPQHF.

In regard to this clonotype: This may be a read error, as it is one base from a much larger clone. The J gene is TRBJ2-5, the V gene TRBV7-2, with 11 bases identical to TRBD2. The DNA end is a closer match to TRBJ2-7, so the J assignment may be wrong. Germline assignment: CDR1 SGHTA and CDR2 FQGNSA. The CDR3 has 15 amino acids. The CDR3 DNA sequence: TGTGCCAACAGCCGAGGTAGCGGGGGGGCTCTCGAGCAGTACTTC. This encodes CANSRGSGGALEQYF.

V and J are TRBV14 and TRBJ1-5, with unresolved D. From germline, CDR1 is SGHDN and CDR2 FVKESK. This CDR3 has 18 amino acids. V dropped 0 bases and J dropped 0 bases, with 15 bases sitting between them. The CDR3 protein is CASSQDSGLPRSNQPQHF. The DNA of the CDR3 is TGTGCCAGCAGCCAAGATAGCGGGTTACCTCGTAGCAATCAGCCCCAGCATTTT. Combining the CDR3 with reference TRBV14 and TRBJ1-5 gives the whole variable domain EAGVTQFPSHSVIEKGQTVTLRCDPISGHDNLYWYRRVMGKEIKFLLHFVKESKQDESGMPNNRFLAERTGGTYSTLKVQPAELEDSGVYFCASSQDSGLPRSNQPQHFGDGTRLSIL.

About this clonotype: A read error may account for a junction end that differs from germline. This chain uses TRBV20-1 with TRBJ1-1; D not certain. CDR1 and CDR2 (germline): DFQATT, SNEGSKA (reference sequence). The CDR3 runs 14 residues. The CDR3 here is CSASPPSMNTKAFF. DNA for the CDR3: TGCAGTGCTAGCCCTCCCTCCATGAACACTAAAGCTTTCTTT.

About this clonotype itself: Being one base from a much bigger clone, this may be a read error. CDR3 loop: CASRGAGANNEQFF. CDR3 DNA sequence: TGCGCCAGCAGGGGAGCGGGGGCGAACAATGAGCAGTTCTTC. The rearrangement links TRBV5-1 to TRBJ2-1, with 8 nucleotides matching TRBD2. Germline V gene sequence: CDR1 SGHRS, CDR2 YFSETQ. V lost 5 bases and J lost 5; bases outside the gene matches: 6. The CDR3 length is 14 residues.

Note on this clonotype: Being one base from a much bigger clone, this may be a read error. The V call is TRBV7-6, the J call TRBJ2-1; D not resolved. This CDR3 spans 13 amino acids. The germline V gene has CDR1 SGHVS and CDR2 FNYEAQ. The CDR3 reads CASSPRVYKEQFF. The CDR3 DNA sequence: TGTGCCAGCAGCCCCCGCGTCTACAAAGAGCAGTTCTTC.

This clonotype has a handful of counts. CDR3 nucleotide sequence: TGCAGCGCCCGATCGGGGTCTAGCAATCAGCCCCAGCATTTT. It is translated as CSARSGSSNQPQHF. The chain is built from TRBV29-1 and TRBJ1-5; D unresolved. The V and J ends lost 7 bases and 0 bases respectively, with 13 bases between them. Looked up from germline, CDR1 is SQVTM and CDR2 is ANQGSEA. The CDR3 has 14 amino acids. The complete variable domain, with remaining parts taken from reference TRBV29-1 and TRBJ1-5, reads SAVISQKPSRDICQRGTSLTIQCQVDSQVTMMFWYRQQPGQSLTLIATANQGSEATYESGFVIDKFPISRPNLTFSTLTVSNMSPEDSSIYLCSARSGSSNQPQHFGDGTRLSIL.

Written as DNA, the CDR3 is TGCAGTGCTAGAGATAACAGTGGAACCGGGGAGCTGTTTTTT. Translated, it gives CSARDNSGTGELFF. The chain recombines TRBV20-1 with TRBJ2-2; D gene ambiguous. The V gene lost 0 bases and the J gene lost 5 bases, with 10 bases spanning the gap. The CDR3 totals 14 residues. CDR1 and CDR2 from the germline V gene are DFQATT and SNEGSKA (reference sequence).

V and J are TRBV20-1 and TRBJ2-3, with 8 bases lining up with TRBD2. The CDR3 spans 14 residues. The V and J ends lost 6 bases and 2 bases, in that order; junction bases with no gene match: 7. Looked up from germline, CDR1 is DFQATT and CDR2 is SNEGSKA (reference sequence). CDR3 DNA sequence: TGCAGTGCCGTCACGGGACTAGACACAGATACGCAGTATTTT. This codes for CSAVTGLDTDTQYF.

A word on this clonotype: A read error is possible here, since a much larger clone lies one base away. The rearrangement joins TRBV3-1 to TRBJ2-5, with a possible D match to TRBD2 (6 bases). The CDR3 length is 14 residues. Germline V CDR1 and CDR2: LGHDT, YNNKEL (reference sequence). As DNA, the CDR3 is TGTACCAGCAGCCAAGACGGGGGTCAAGAGACCCAGTACTTC. Protein product: CTSSQDGGQETQYF.

The chain uses TRBV29-1 and TRBJ2-3, with D possibly TRBD1 on 6 matching bases. The CDR3 totals 15 residues. CDR1 is SQVTM, CDR2 ANQGSEA, per germline. DNA of the CDR3: TGCAGTATAAAAAGGGGGAAGACAGGAGTAGATACGCAGTATTTT. It translates to CSIKRGKTGVDTQYF.

This clonotype occurred once. The conserved final phenylalanine or tryptophan is absent from the CDR3, which likely points to a read error. The gene calls are TRBV4-1 and TRBJ2-3; no definite D call. The CDR3 runs 16 residues. Germline CDR1 and CDR2: MGHRA and YSYEKL. Trimming removed 4 bases at V and 0 bases at J, with 14 bases between. The CDR3 protein is CASSPRLEGSTDTQYS. The CDR3 DNA is TGCGCCAGCAGCCCCCGGCTAGAAGGTAGCACAGATACGCAGTATTCT.

This clonotype was observed a few times. The V call is TRBV27, the J call TRBJ1-2, with a weak D call TRBD1 (5 bases). The germline CDR1 and CDR2 sequences are MNHEY and SMNVEV (reference sequence). The V gene lost 6 bases and the J gene lost 5 bases, with 13 bases spanning the gap. The CDR3 runs to 13 residues. CDR3 coding DNA: TGTGCCAGCAGCGGTGTAGAGGGGTATGGCTACACCTTC. The encoded protein is CASSGVEGYGYTF.

The rearrangement links TRBV5-6 to TRBJ2-2; D tentatively reads TRBD1 or TRBD2 (6 bases each). Germline CDR1 SGHDT, CDR2 YYEEEE. V dropped 2 bases and J dropped 4 bases, with 9 bases sitting between them. The CDR3 runs 14 residues. The CDR3 loop is CASSLGGGTGELFF. The CDR3 DNA reads as TGTGCCAGCAGCTTAGGGGGAGGCACCGGGGAGCTGTTTTTT.

A word on this clonotype: A much larger clone lies a single base off, so this may be a read error. This chain joins TRBV7-2 and TRBJ1-2; D gene ambiguous. This CDR3 has 14 residues. Germline CDR1 SGHTA, CDR2 FQGNSA. The CDR3 bases are TGTGCCGGCAGCACGTGGAACACCAACTATGGCTACACCTTC. Translating it yields CAGSTWNTNYGYTF.

V usage is TRBV29-1 and J usage is TRBJ2-3, with a weak D call TRBD2 (5 bases). V lost 4 bases to trimming and J lost 12 bases, with 20 bases between them. CDR1 and CDR2 (germline): SQVTM, ANQGSEA. The CDR3 spans 13 residues. CDR3 coding DNA: TGCAGCGTTGGCGCTAGCTGGTTTGAGACCCAGTATTTT. Encoded protein: CSVGASWFETQYF.

This clonotype was observed a few times. The rearrangement links TRBV5-1 to TRBJ2-1; TRBD2 matches 8 bases. J was trimmed by 1 base and V by 1 base; bases with no gene match: 4. This CDR3 contains 16 residues. CDR1 is SGHRS, CDR2 YFSETQ, per germline. The CDR3 reads CASSLITSGSYNEQFF. DNA of the CDR3: TGCGCCAGCAGCTTGATTACTAGCGGATCCTACAATGAGCAGTTCTTC.

The chain uses TRBV4-1 and TRBJ2-7, with D possibly called TRBD1 or TRBD2 (5 bases each). Germline V gene sequence: CDR1 MGHRA, CDR2 YSYEKL. V gave up 2 bases and J gave up 0 bases, with 8 bases separating them. CDR3 length: 14 amino acids. This chain's CDR3 is CASSQRGDSYEQYF. Written as DNA, the CDR3 is TGCGCCAGCAGCCAACGGGGCGACTCCTACGAGCAGTACTTC.